Listed below are T cell receptor beta chains from one sample, sequenced in a study of control samples from healthy donors and cancer patients. TCRdb's copy holds only in-frame clones and misses some; the assay was immunoSEQ multiplex PCR. The data show over 100,000 clones, roughly nine tenths seen once. Sequenced: blood. These receptors all come from a woman aged 18-35 years in good health. The CDR3 runs from the conserved cysteine through the conserved F or W. The D gene is left open where the match is weak. The size entry is marked missing in some rows and otherwise reads once, few, many or a size class.

>NA|TRBD1|TRBV5-1|TRBJ2-2
TGCGCCAGCAGCCAACGGGACAGTCGAACCGGGGAGCTGTTTTTT
CASSQRDSRTGELFF
>NA|NA|TRBV10-2|TRBJ1-1
TGCGCCAGCAGTGAACTGAGGAACACTGAAGCTTTCTTT
CASSELRNTEAFF
>once|NA|TRBV27|TRBJ1-4
TGTGCCAGCACCAAATGGGGACGGGGACTTAATGAAAAACTGTTTTTT
CASTKWGRGLNEKLFF
>once|NA|TRBV28|TRBJ2-7
TGTGCCAGCACCATAACAGGCAATTCATTCTACGAGCAGTACTTC
CASTITGNSFYEQYF
>NA|NA|TRBV11-3|TRBJ2-5
TGTGCCAGCAGCTTAAGACTTTCAGGCCAAGAGACCCAGTACTTC
CASSLRLSGQETQYF
>once|TRBD1|TRBV29-1|TRBJ1-1
TGCAGCGCGGGGACAGGGGAAGCTTTCTTT
CSAGTGEAFF
>NA|TRBD2|TRBV9|TRBJ2-1
TGTGCCAGCAGCTCGGGACTAGCGGGAGGGGTCGATCAGAATGAGCAGTTCTTC
CASSSGLAGGVDQNEQFF
>NA|TRBD2|TRBV18|TRBJ2-3
TGTGCCAGCTCCCGGTCAGCGGGAGGACTGGATACGCAGTATTTT
CASSRSAGGLDTQYF
>NA|NA|TRBV4-1|TRBJ2-7
TGCGCCAGCAGCCAAACAGTCTCCTACGAGCAGTACTTC
CASSQTVSYEQYF
>NA|TRBD1|TRBV3-1/TRBV3-2|TRBJ2-6
TGTGCCAGCAGCCAATTTTTACAGGGGGCGAGTGGGGCCAACGTCCTGACTTTC
CASSQFLQGASGANVLTF
>NA|NA|TRBV28|TRBJ1-5
TGTGCCAGCAGGGAGGGCAATCAGCCCCAGCATTTT
CASREGNQPQHF
>NA|NA|TRBV11-3|TRBJ2-2
TGTGCCAGCAGCTTACCAATGTTTTTTGGGGGGCCCGGGGAGCTGTTTTTT
CASSLPMFFGGPGELFF
>once|NA|TRBV30|TRBJ1-1
TGTGCCTGGATGAAAGGGGTAATACAGCCCCTAAGGAGGAACACTGAAGCTTTCTTT
CAWMKGVIQPLRRNTEAFF
>NA|TRBD1|TRBV18|TRBJ1-2
TGTGCCAGCTCACCTCAGGGGGGAACGAACTATGGCTACACCTTC
CASSPQGGTNYGYTF
>NA|TRBD1|TRBV28|TRBJ2-2
TGTGCCAGCAGTTTATCTGGGACAGGGAACGGGGAGCTGTTTTTT
CASSLSGTGNGELFF
>once|NA|TRBV5-1|TRBJ1-1
TGCGCCAGCAGCTTGGTAGGGACACCAGCGACTGAAGCTTTCTTT
CASSLVGTPATEAFF
>NA|NA|TRBV29-1|TRBJ1-1
TGCAGCGTTGTTAAGACGGGGAGGGAGAACACTGAAGCTTTCTTT
CSVVKTGRENTEAFF
>NA|NA|TRBV10-3|TRBJ2-1
TGTGCCATCAGTGAGGTAGCTGCGGGCTACAATGAGCAGTTCTTC
CAISEVAAGYNEQFF
>NA|TRBD1|TRBV5-1|TRBJ1-4
TGCGCCAGCAGCTTGGGGACAGGGGTAACTAATGAAAAACTGTTTTTT
CASSLGTGVTNEKLFF
>NA|NA|TRBV18|TRBJ1-5
TGTGCCAGCTCACCACGAACAGACCATCGCAATCAGCCCCAGCATTTT
CASSPRTDHRNQPQHF
>NA|NA|TRBV7-9|TRBJ2-1
TGTGCCAGCAGCTTAGACGCCCGCAGGTGGGGGCGCTACAATGAGCAGTTCTTC
CASSLDARRWGRYNEQFF
>NA|NA|TRBV2|TRBJ1-6
TGTGCCAGCACCCTCCGGAGGAAGTTGAGCTCCTATAATTCACCCCTCCACTTT
CASTLRRKLSSYNSPLHF
>NA|TRBD1|TRBV29-1|TRBJ1-1
TGCAGCGTCGGACAGGGGAACACTGAAGCTTTCTTT
CSVGQGNTEAFF
>NA|NA|TRBV11-3|TRBJ2-3
TGTGCCAGCGGACAGAGCACAGATACGCAGTATTTT
CASGQSTDTQYF
>NA|TRBD1|TRBV7-2|TRBJ2-5
TGTGCCAGCAGCTTGGGACAGGCCGGTCCGGGAGAGACCCAGTACTTC
CASSLGQAGPGETQYF
>NA|TRBD1|TRBV19|TRBJ2-1
TGTGCCAGTAGTATTGGTCAGGGGGACGAGCAGTTCTTC
CASSIGQGDEQFF
>NA|TRBD1|TRBV7-3|TRBJ1-1
TGTGCCAGCAGCTTAATTGGTTTGGGACAGGGGAATACTGAAGCTTTCTTT
CASSLIGLGQGNTEAFF
>NA|NA|TRBV24-1|TRBJ2-2
TGTGCCACGCGCGCCGGGCAGGGGCCCACCGGGGAGCTGTTTTTT
CATRAGQGPTGELFF
>NA|TRBD1|TRBV4-3|TRBJ1-1
TGCGCCAGCAGCCAGTTTCACAGGGGGGGCACTGAAGCTTTCTTT
CASSQFHRGGTEAFF
>NA|TRBD2|TRBV27|TRBJ2-5
TGTGCCAGCAGTCCCGGGACTACGGGTGAGACCCAGTACTTC
CASSPGTTGETQYF
>NA|TRBD2|TRBV5-1|TRBJ2-7
TGCGCCAGCAGTTATGACTCGGGAGGAGCCTACGAGCAGTACTTC
CASSYDSGGAYEQYF
>NA|NA|TRBV11-3|TRBJ1-4
TGTGCCAGCAGCCTCCGGGACGGGAATGAAAAACTGTTTTTT
CASSLRDGNEKLFF
>NA|NA|TRBV9|TRBJ1-1
TGTGCCAGCAGCACGTACCCCACAACAGGGAAGCCTGAAGCTTTCTTT
CASSTYPTTGKPEAFF
>NA|NA|TRBV5-5|TRBJ1-1
TGTGCCAGCAGCTTCGCGGGAAACACTGAAGCTTTCTTT
CASSFAGNTEAFF
>NA|NA|TRBV19|TRBJ1-2
TGTGCCAATAAGGTAGGAGCCTATGGCTACACCTTC
CANKVGAYGYTF
>NA|TRBD1|TRBV12-5|TRBJ1-2
TGTGCTAGTGGTTTGCACGGGACAGACTATGGCTACACCTTC
CASGLHGTDYGYTF
>NA|NA|TRBV3-1/TRBV3-2|TRBJ2-7
TGTGCCAGCAGCCCGACCGTCGGGGGGCTGGGCGAGCAGTACTTC
CASSPTVGGLGEQYF
>NA|NA|TRBV5-6|TRBJ2-7
TGTGCCAGCAGCTTGGAAGTGGGCTACGAGCAGTACTTC
CASSLEVGYEQYF
>NA|NA|TRBV28|TRBJ1-2
TGTGCCAGCAGCCCAACAGGGTTAGGGGCCTATGGCTACACCTTC
CASSPTGLGAYGYTF
>NA|NA|TRBV9|TRBJ2-7
TGTGCCAGCAGCCTCTGGGGCAGGGGAGACGAGCAGTACTTC
CASSLWGRGDEQYF
>NA|TRBD2|TRBV10-2|TRBJ2-1
TGCGCCAGCAGATCTAGCGGGAGCGAGGGTGAGCAGTTCTTC
CASRSSGSEGEQFF
>few|NA|TRBV7-2|TRBJ2-7
TGTGCCAGCAGCTCTTACAGCGGCGAGCAGTACTTC
CASSSYSGEQYF
>NA|TRBD2|TRBV6-5|TRBJ2-5
TGTGCCAGCAGGGGACTAGCGGGGGAGGGGACCCAGTACTTC
CASRGLAGEGTQYF
>NA|TRBD1|TRBV12-5|TRBJ1-1
TGTGCTAGTGGTTTAGGGACAGGGACTGAAGCTTTCTTT
CASGLGTGTEAFF
>NA|NA|TRBV7-9|TRBJ1-3
TGTGCCAGCAGACCCACGCGGGGTTTTGTAAACACCATATATTTT
CASRPTRGFVNTIYF
>NA|NA|TRBV30|TRBJ1-5
TGTGCCTGGAGTGAAGGGACGTTTAGCAATCAGCCCCAGCATTTT
CAWSEGTFSNQPQHF
>NA|NA|TRBV2|TRBJ2-5
TGTGCCAGCAAGAGGGTAGGGGCCATGACCCAGTACTTC
CASKRVGAMTQYF
>NA|NA|TRBV21-1|TRBJ1-6
TGTGCCAGCAGCTCTCGGTGGGACAGGGGATCTTCACCCCTCCACTTT
CASSSRWDRGSSPLHF